This T cell receptor beta chain was sequenced for a study of radiation and T cells in renal cell carcinoma. Treatment denoted: treatment-naive control, cytoreductive nephrectomy. This clone is judged medium-sized. Its cognate antigen is unknown. Study observations and caveats: Compared with controls, irradiated tumors had more, larger dominant CDR3 motifs. Sampling covered only about 0.96 g of each tumor.

TCRdb's copy holds only in-frame clones and misses some; the assay was immunoSEQ multiplex PCR. The repertoire has approximately 15,000 clones, roughly 60% of them found once; the top ten carry roughly a tenth. The V end lost 3 bases, the J end lost 4 bases, and 4 bases lay between the germline ends. The CDR3 covers 13 residues. Germline V gives CDR1 KGHSH, CDR2 LQKENI. This sample comprised tumor tissue, obtained from a patient whose treatment was nephrectomy without radiotherapy. The receptor comes from a man in his forties or fifties with renal cell carcinoma. V usage is TRBV18 and J usage is TRBJ1-6; D unresolved. CDR3 coding DNA: TGTGCCAGCTCACCTCCGTATAATTCACCCCTCCACTTT. It specifies CASSPPYNSPLHF.